A selection of T cell receptor beta chains follows, all from one sample in a study of blood T cells in healthy people across ages. TCRdb analysed the 5' RACE reads with MiXCR anew, one entry per CDR3 protein. The sample has 650,000 to 700,000 distinct CDR3 sequences; roughly half are singletons. Sequenced material: blood. The origin of the receptors is a woman at least 80 years old in good health. CDR3s include the opening cysteine and the closing phenylalanine or tryptophan. D genes are given only for firm matches. Size is omitted from some rows. Given values are once, few, many or a class for expanded clones.

J gene: TRBJ2-7; D gene: NA; V gene: TRBV7-8; clone size: NA; CDR3 protein: CASSFTTYEQYF; CDR3 DNA: TGTGCCAGCAGCTTTACGACCTACGAGCAGTACTTC
J gene: TRBJ2-1; D gene: NA; V gene: TRBV6-6; clone size: few; CDR3 protein: CASSDGGEQETQFF; CDR3 DNA: TGTGCCAGCAGTGACGGAGGGGAGCAAGAGACCCAGTTCTTC
J gene: TRBJ2-5; D gene: NA; V gene: TRBV12-3/TRBV12-4; clone size: NA; CDR3 protein: CASSVGVGTETQYF; CDR3 DNA: TGTGCCAGCAGTGTGGGGGTTGGGACGGAGACCCAGTACTTC
J gene: TRBJ1-1; D gene: NA; V gene: TRBV6-4; clone size: once; CDR3 protein: CANSFNTNTEAFF; CDR3 DNA: TGTGCCAACAGTTTTAACACCAACACTGAAGCTTTCTTT
J gene: TRBJ1-6; D gene: NA; V gene: TRBV28; clone size: many; CDR3 protein: CASTLTGGAYNSPLHF; CDR3 DNA: TGTGCCAGCACCCTGACAGGTGGGGCCTATAATTCACCCCTCCACTTT
J gene: TRBJ2-6; D gene: TRBD1; V gene: TRBV4-2; clone size: NA; CDR3 protein: CASSLDRAGAGANVLTF; CDR3 DNA: TGTGCCAGCAGCTTGGACAGGGCAGGGGCTGGGGCCAACGTCCTGACTTTC
J gene: TRBJ2-2; D gene: TRBD1; V gene: TRBV2; clone size: NA; CDR3 protein: CASTAWTGNTGELFF; CDR3 DNA: TGTGCCAGCACCGCGTGGACAGGGAACACCGGGGAGCTGTTTTTT
J gene: TRBJ1-1; D gene: NA; V gene: TRBV4-1; clone size: few; CDR3 protein: CASSQQRQIRDQDTEAFF; CDR3 DNA: TGCGCCAGCAGCCAACAACGACAGATCAGGGATCAGGACACTGAAGCTTTCTTT
J gene: TRBJ2-5; D gene: NA; V gene: TRBV5-1; clone size: NA; CDR3 protein: CASRMTVGSETQYF; CDR3 DNA: TGCGCCAGCAGGATGACAGTTGGTTCGGAGACCCAGTACTTC
J gene: TRBJ2-5; D gene: NA; V gene: TRBV3-1; clone size: once; CDR3 protein: CASSQASQGTQYF; CDR3 DNA: TGTGCCAGCAGCCAAGCCAGCCAAGGGACCCAGTACTTC
J gene: TRBJ2-4; D gene: NA; V gene: TRBV3-1; clone size: NA; CDR3 protein: CASSLPSGIRYF; CDR3 DNA: TGTGCCAGCAGCCTTCCGTCGGGTATTCGGTACTTC
J gene: TRBJ1-1; D gene: NA; V gene: TRBV20-1; clone size: NA; CDR3 protein: CSARDAGTKIEAFF; CDR3 DNA: TGCAGTGCTAGAGATGCAGGGACGAAAATTGAAGCTTTCTTT
J gene: TRBJ2-1; D gene: TRBD1; V gene: TRBV10-3; clone size: once; CDR3 protein: CAITGTDYNEQFF; CDR3 DNA: TGTGCCATCACCGGGACAGACTACAATGAGCAGTTCTTC
J gene: TRBJ2-2; D gene: TRBD2; V gene: TRBV29-1; clone size: few; CDR3 protein: CSVDSGTGTGELFF; CDR3 DNA: TGCAGCGTTGATAGCGGGACGGGCACCGGGGAGCTGTTTTTT
J gene: TRBJ2-1; D gene: NA; V gene: TRBV7-2; clone size: many; CDR3 protein: CASSLRGGRLSSYNEQFF; CDR3 DNA: TGTGCCAGCAGCCTGAGAGGGGGGCGTCTAAGCTCCTACAATGAGCAGTTCTTC
J gene: TRBJ2-7; D gene: NA; V gene: TRBV20-1; clone size: NA; CDR3 protein: CSALGGYSYEQYF; CDR3 DNA: TGCAGTGCCCTGGGCGGATACTCCTACGAGCAGTACTTC
J gene: TRBJ1-2; D gene: NA; V gene: TRBV21-1; clone size: many; CDR3 protein: CASSKDQGAPPYGYTF; CDR3 DNA: TGTGCCAGCAGCAAAGACCAGGGGGCTCCCCCCTATGGCTACACCTTC
J gene: TRBJ1-1; D gene: NA; V gene: TRBV7-3; clone size: many; CDR3 protein: CASSLHRNTEAFF; CDR3 DNA: TGTGCCAGCAGCTTACACAGAAACACTGAAGCTTTCTTT
J gene: TRBJ1-1; D gene: NA; V gene: TRBV27; clone size: NA; CDR3 protein: CASCGRREAFF; CDR3 DNA: TGTGCCAGCTGCGGACGCCGTGAAGCTTTCTTT
J gene: TRBJ2-7; D gene: TRBD1; V gene: TRBV20-1; clone size: NA; CDR3 protein: CSAVTGGTYEQYF; CDR3 DNA: TGCAGTGCGGTTACAGGGGGCACCTACGAGCAGTACTTC